These 28 T cell receptor beta chains came from one sample sequenced in a study of cytomegalovirus exposure and HLA in healthy donors (dated by TCRdb to the late 2010s). Receptor libraries were prepared by the immunoSEQ multiplex PCR assay. A mixture of 60 forward primers for TCR Vbeta segments and 13 reverse primers for TCR Jbeta segments was used in the multiplex PCR. The table was pulled from immuneACCESS by TCRdb, which kept in-frame rearrangements only. Such tables lose some clones; where checked, under half of the loss comes from unresolved V genes, and the rest has no known cause. Recorded for this sample are roughly 150,000 clones; roughly three quarters of them occurred a single time. Roughly an eighth of the sample lies in the top ten. Sequencing used PBMCs. The receptors derive from a woman between 40 and 55 years old in good health and CMV-seronegative.

This clone came up a few times. The chain links TRBV28 to TRBJ2-2; D ambiguous. CDR1 is MDHEN and CDR2 is SYDVKM in the germline V gene. The V gene lost 7 bases and the J gene lost 6 bases, with 18 bases spanning the gap. The CDR3 contains 15 residues. The CDR3: CASTRRRDRPGELFF. In DNA form, the CDR3 reads TGTGCCAGCACCCGGAGACGTGATAGACCCGGGGAGCTGTTTTTT. Based on the CDR3 plus reference TRBV28 and TRBJ2-2, the full variable domain is DVKVTQSSRYLVKRTGEKVFLECVQDMDHENMFWYRQDPGLGLRLIYFSYDVKMKEKGDIPEGYSVSREKKERFSLILESASTNQTSMYLCASTRRRDRPGELFFGEGSRLTVL.

The chain combines TRBV15 with TRBJ1-1, with 9 nucleotides matching TRBD1. The length of the CDR3 is 13 residues. V lost 3 bases and J lost 7; bases outside the gene matches: 3. The germline CDR1 and CDR2 sequences are LNHNV and YYDKDF (reference sequence). The CDR3 spells CATSSSGQGEAFF. The CDR3 DNA sequence: TGTGCCACCAGCAGCTCGGGACAGGGTGAAGCTTTCTTT.

The chain uses TRBV13 and TRBJ2-1, with 9 bases that match TRBD2. V dropped 5 bases and J dropped 3; count of bases not matched to a gene: 5. CDR1 and CDR2 from the germline V gene are PRHDT and FYEKMQ (reference sequence). The CDR3 consists of 15 residues. The CDR3: CASSPAGGRYNEQFF. The CDR3 bases are TGTGCCAGCAGCCCGGCGGGGGGGCGCTACAATGAGCAGTTCTTC.

This clone has only a few counts. Mismatch with germline at one junction end may stem from a read error. This chain connects TRBV7-2 to TRBJ2-4, with 11 bases that match TRBD2. This CDR3 region has 14 residues. Germline V CDR1 and CDR2: SGHTA, FQGNSA. CDR3 DNA: TGTGCCAGCAGCCTGGGGCTAGCGGGAGGCCCGGGGGACTTC. It encodes CASSLGLAGGPGDF.

The chain carries TRBV7-2 and TRBJ1-6; no definite D call. The CDR3 has 15 residues. Germline values: CDR1 SGHTA, CDR2 FQGNSA. V lost 5 bases to trimming and J lost 8 bases, with 16 bases between them. DNA of the CDR3: TGTGCCAGCAGCCCGGTCCCCCTAGGCCATTCACCCCTCCACTTT. It yields the protein CASSPVPLGHSPLHF.

This chain links TRBV28 with TRBJ2-5; 13 positions agree with TRBD2. The J segment lost 1 base and the V segment lost 2 bases, leaving 7 bases of the junction unmatched. Germline V gene data show CDR1 as MDHEN and CDR2 as SYDVKM. The CDR3 has 18 amino acids. The CDR3 region is CASSLGMTSGRSQETQYF. The CDR3 coding sequence is TGTGCCAGCAGTTTAGGGATGACTAGCGGGAGGTCCCAAGAGACCCAGTACTTC. The variable domain in full, completed from reference TRBV28 and TRBJ2-5, reads DVKVTQSSRYLVKRTGEKVFLECVQDMDHENMFWYRQDPGLGLRLIYFSYDVKMKEKGDIPEGYSVSREKKERFSLILESASTNQTSMYLCASSLGMTSGRSQETQYFGPGTRLLVL.

The chain uses TRBV7-2 and TRBJ1-6; D gene unclear. With 4 bases removed from V and 9 bases from J, the gap between germline ends came to 16 bases. The CDR3 runs to 15 residues. CDR1 and CDR2 from the germline V gene are SGHTA and FQGNSA. In DNA, the CDR3 is TGTGCCAGCAGCTATTCATACGGGTTGTCTTCACCCCTCCACTTT. Amino acids: CASSYSYGLSSPLHF.

V is TRBV20-1 and J is TRBJ2-5; 7 bases line up with TRBD1. The V gene's germline CDR1 is DFQATT and CDR2 SNEGSKA (reference sequence). CDR3 length equals 11 residues. J was trimmed by 5 bases and V by 7 bases; bases with no gene match: 4. As DNA, the CDR3 is TGCAGTGTCAACAGGGGTGAGACCCAGTACTTC. Its translation is CSVNRGETQYF.

V gene TRBV7-2 combines with J gene TRBJ2-1, with a possible D match to TRBD1 (5 bases). Trimming removed 5 bases at V and 2 bases at J, with 13 bases between. The CDR3 runs to 15 residues. The germline V gene encodes CDR1 SGHTA and CDR2 FQGNSA. CDR3 sequence reads: CASSGVKGTYNEQFF. The CDR3 DNA sequence: TGTGCCAGCAGCGGGGTCAAGGGGACCTACAATGAGCAGTTCTTC.

The J gene is TRBJ2-7, the V gene TRBV6-5; a possible D gene is TRBD2 (6 bases). The germline V and J ends were trimmed by 2 bases and 3 bases, with 17 bases remaining between them. Germline V gene data show CDR1 as MNHEY and CDR2 as SVGAGI. The CDR3 totals 16 residues. CDR3 coding DNA: TGTGCCAGCAGTTACCCCCGGGAGCAGGGTGGCTACGAGCAGTACTTC. This sequence encodes CASSYPREQGGYEQYF.

Worth noting for this clone: The junction departs from germline at one end; a sequencing error may be responsible. This chain uses TRBV7-9 with TRBJ2-5, with 9 bases matching TRBD2. The germline CDR1 and CDR2 sequences are SEHNR and FQNEAQ (reference sequence). This CDR3 has 17 residues. CDR3 residues: CSSSFTSGRTGSETQYF. In nucleotides, the CDR3 is TGTTCCAGCAGCTTTACTAGCGGGCGAACAGGGTCGGAGACCCAGTACTTC.

V is TRBV9 and J is TRBJ1-6, with D perhaps matching TRBD1 (5 bases). The CDR3 spans 17 residues. Per germline, CDR1 SGDLS and CDR2 YYNGEE. Trimming took 3 bases from V and 6 from J, leaving 19 bases between them. CDR3 loop: CASSAGLPQEFNSPLHF. In DNA form, the CDR3 reads TGTGCCAGCAGCGCAGGGCTACCACAGGAGTTTAATTCACCCCTCCACTTT.

V is TRBV6-5 and J is TRBJ2-3; 14 bases fit TRBD2. Trimming took 4 bases from V and 7 from J; bases not matched to a gene: 7. The germline gives CDR1 MNHEY, CDR2 SVGAGI. The CDR3 is 16 residues long. The CDR3 sequence is CASSSTGLAGAYTQYF. CDR3 coding DNA: TGTGCCAGCAGTTCCACGGGACTAGCGGGAGCGTATACGCAGTATTTT.

This clone was observed a few times. The chain uses TRBV2 and TRBJ1-3; D not resolved. CDR1 and CDR2 from the germline V gene are SNHLY and FYNNEI. The CDR3 has 18 residues. V was shortened by 2 bases and J by 0 bases, with 17 bases between the two germline ends. For the CDR3, the DNA is TGTGCCAGCAGTGAAAACCTGCCTAGGACTCTCTCTGGAAACACCATATATTTT. Translation gives CASSENLPRTLSGNTIYF.

The V call is TRBV5-4, the J call TRBJ2-3; TRBD1 aligns across 7 bases. The germline V gene encodes CDR1 SGHNT and CDR2 YYREEE (reference sequence). Trimming cost V 0 bases and J 0 bases; bases outside gene matches: 4. CDR3 length: 16 amino acids. The CDR3 loop reads CASSLAGTASTDTQYF. CDR3 sequence (DNA): TGTGCCAGCAGCTTGGCCGGGACAGCTAGCACAGATACGCAGTATTTT.

This clone occurred once. J is TRBJ2-1 and V is TRBV11-2; 10 bases match TRBD2. Germline CDR1 is SGHAT and CDR2 is FQNNGV. CDR3 size: 15 residues. V gave up 2 bases and J gave up 2 bases; unmatched junction bases: 0. The CDR3 coding sequence is TGTGCCAGCAGCTTACTAGCGGGAGCCTACAATGAGCAGTTCTTC. Translation gives CASSLLAGAYNEQFF. The full variable domain, its missing parts supplied by reference TRBV11-2 and TRBJ2-1, is EAGVAQSPRYKIIEKRQSVAFWCNPISGHATLYWYQQILGQGPKLLIQFQNNGVVDDSQLPKDRFSAERLKGVDSTLKIQPAKLEDSAVYLCASSLLAGAYNEQFFGPGTRLTVL.

V and J are TRBV19 and TRBJ2-3, with 9 bases matching TRBD2. There are 15 residues in the CDR3. CDR1 is LNHDA and CDR2 is SQIVND in the germline V gene (reference sequence). The V segment lost 3 bases and the J segment 1 base; nucleotides outside the gene matches: 2. The CDR3 region has the DNA TGTGCCAGTAGTATTCGCGGGGGGGGCACAGATACGCAGTATTTT. Translating it yields CASSIRGGGTDTQYF.

CDR3 coding DNA: TGTGCCAGCAGTTTATCTCCCAGCGCCTATGGCTACACCTTC. It translates to CASSLSPSAYGYTF. V is TRBV27 and J is TRBJ1-2; D ambiguous. The germline gives CDR1 MNHEY, CDR2 SMNVEV (reference sequence). Trimming left V 0 bases short and J 4 bases short, with 9 bases between. This CDR3 has 14 amino acids.

This chain links TRBV18 with TRBJ2-3; D remains unclear. The CDR3 length is 12 residues. Germline CDR1 KGHSH, CDR2 LQKENI. Trimming left V 5 bases short and J 3 bases short, with 6 bases between. This CDR3 reads CASSSYTDTQYF. The CDR3 nucleotides are TGTGCCAGCTCATCTTATACAGATACGCAGTATTTT.

V is TRBV5-1 and J is TRBJ2-7, with 10 positions matching TRBD2. CDR3 length: 15 residues. Germline CDR1 reads SGHRS; CDR2 reads YFSETQ. The V segment lost 5 bases and the J segment 3 bases; nucleotides outside the gene matches: 8. The CDR3 here is CASRQGLADLYEQYF. In DNA, the CDR3 is TGCGCCAGCAGACAAGGACTAGCGGACCTCTACGAGCAGTACTTC.

The rearrangement links TRBV18 to TRBJ2-3; the match to TRBD1 covers 8 bases. In germline, CDR1 is KGHSH, CDR2 LQKENI. CDR3 length: 15 residues. The junction had 2 bases not matched to a gene; V was cut back by 1 base and J by 2 bases. CDR3 in amino acids: CASSPRTGNTDTQYF. CDR3 bases: TGTGCCAGCTCACCACGGACAGGGAACACAGATACGCAGTATTTT. Full variable domain (rest looked up from reference TRBV18 and TRBJ2-3): NAGVMQNPRHLVRRRGQEARLRCSPMKGHSHVYWYRQLPEEGLKFMVYLQKENIIDESGMPKERFSAEFPKEGPSILRIQQVVRGDSAAYFCASSPRTGNTDTQYFGPGTRLTVL.

This chain connects TRBV7-8 to TRBJ2-1; 11 positions agree with TRBD2. The CDR3 consists of 16 residues. Trimming cost V 4 bases and J 6 bases; bases outside gene matches: 8. Germline CDR1 is SGHVS and CDR2 is FQNEAQ. The CDR3 loop reads CASSSATSGVRNEQFF. DNA for the CDR3: TGTGCCAGCAGCTCCGCGACTAGCGGGGTCCGCAATGAGCAGTTCTTC.

This chain joins TRBV6-6 and TRBJ2-7; 10 bases align to TRBD1. This CDR3 has 14 amino acids. The germline CDR1 and CDR2 sequences are MNHNY and SVGAGI (reference sequence). V shed 6 bases and J 0 bases; nucleotides not matched to a gene: 2. The CDR3 DNA sequence: TGTGCCAGCAGAGGGACAGGGGACTCCTACGAGCAGTACTTC. Translation: CASRGTGDSYEQYF.

This clone was counted once. This chain uses TRBV7-9 with TRBJ2-5; the match to TRBD2 covers 8 bases. CDR3 length: 17 residues. Losses at the gene ends were 1 base for V and 1 base for J; bases not matched to a gene: 8. CDR1 and CDR2 (germline): SEHNR, FQNEAQ (reference sequence). The CDR3, as DNA: TGTGCCAGCAGCTTAGGTGTTAGCGGGGAGCCCCAAGAGACCCAGTACTTC. Translated: CASSLGVSGEPQETQYF.

The CDR3 bases are TGCAGCGTTGCTGATCTCGGGGGGAACTATGGCTACACCTTC. Protein product: CSVADLGGNYGYTF. The chain has TRBV29-1 and TRBJ1-2; possibly TRBD1 for D (5 bases). The V end lost 4 bases, the J end lost 2 bases, and 14 bases lay between the germline ends. The CDR3 contains 14 residues. From germline, CDR1 is SQVTM and CDR2 ANQGSEA.

V gene TRBV2 combines with J gene TRBJ2-3; a possible D gene is TRBD2 (6 bases). Trimming cost V 5 bases and J 4 bases, with 16 bases left between them. This CDR3 has 15 residues. CDR1 SNHLY and CDR2 FYNNEI come from the germline V gene. DNA for the CDR3: TGTGCCAGCAGTACGGGACTGGCCCCTCCAGATACGCAGTATTTT. It is translated as CASSTGLAPPDTQYF. Combining the CDR3 with reference TRBV2 and TRBJ2-3 gives the whole variable domain EPEVTQTPSHQVTQMGQEVILRCVPISNHLYFYWYRQILGQKVEFLVSFYNNEISEKSEIFDDQFSVERPDGSNFTLKIRSTKLEDSAMYFCASSTGLAPPDTQYFGPGTRLTVL.

CDR3 protein: CATSRDRGFSGNTIYF. Here the CDR3 DNA reads TGTGCCACCAGCAGAGATCGGGGTTTCTCTGGAAACACCATATATTTT. The chain employs TRBV15 and TRBJ1-3; D gene unclear. The CDR3 spans 16 residues. From germline, CDR1 is LNHNV and CDR2 YYDKDF (reference sequence). V lost 0 bases and J 0 bases, leaving 9 bases between the germline ends.

The table lists this clone with a count of one. This chain uses TRBV6-5 with TRBJ1-1; 7 nucleotides line up with TRBD1. The ends lost 6 bases at V and 1 base at J; junction bases unmatched: 8. This CDR3 is 15 amino acids long. Germline CDR1 MNHEY, CDR2 SVGAGI. As DNA, the CDR3 is TGTGCCAGCAGCCGTGGGACAGCAGCGAACACTGAAGCTTTCTTT. It encodes CASSRGTAANTEAFF.